This TCR beta chain is from a study of early T cells in non-severe SARS-CoV-2 infection. TCRdb used MiXCR to reprocess the 5' RACE reads, holding one entry per CDR3 protein. The data contain 85,000 to 90,000 distinct CDR3 sequences, about 15% of them singletons. Trimming removed 7 bases from V and 4 bases from J, with 10 bases in between. The CDR3 is 12 amino acids. Germline CDR1 and CDR2: MDHEN and SYDVKM. Sequences were obtained from whole blood. This TCR derives from an adult who was a healthcare worker with PCR-confirmed SARS-CoV-2 infection or an uninfected control (not recorded which). The genes are TRBV28 and TRBJ1-1, with a weak D call TRBD1 (5 bases). CDR3 DNA: TGTGCCAGCATCTGGGGGATCACTGAAGCTTTCTTT. Its translation is CASIWGITEAFF.